The table lists the clone carrying this T cell receptor (beta chain) with a count of one. Antigen specificity is unknown. The entry originates in a study of T cell responses to AZD1222 COVID-19 vaccine. The V gene's germline CDR1 is LNHDA and CDR2 SQIVND (reference sequence). This CDR3 has 13 amino acids. The V gene lost 10 bases and the J gene lost 1 base, with 8 bases spanning the gap. Whole-study findings and limits: The CD4 TCRs associated with vaccination extended across spike and predominated at 160-218 and 743-854. Nearly half of spike-specific TCRs reportedly go after variant regions that carry no mutations. No repertoire was sampled before or during the peak T cell response, only after it.

The repertoire was sequenced with immunoSEQ multiplex PCR; TCRdb's copy has only in-frame clones and lacks some. The sample contains some 130,000 clones, 70% to 90% of which appear only once. The sequence was collected from an adult in good health. The J gene is TRBJ1-6, the V gene TRBV19; weak D call: TRBD1 (6 bases). Sequencing used peripheral blood, obtained on day 0 of AZD1222 vaccination. The CDR3 nucleotides are TGTGCCACCGGACAGTCCTATAATTCACCCCTCCACTTT. Its translation: CATGQSYNSPLHF. The variable domain in full, with the rest retrieved from reference TRBV19 and TRBJ1-6, is DGGITQSPKYLFRKEGQNVTLSCEQNLNHDAMYWYRQDPGQGLRLIYYSQIVNDFQKGDIAEGYSVSREKKESFPLTVTSAQKNPTAFYLCATGQSYNSPLHFGNGTRLTVT.